Sequencing of this T cell receptor beta chain was carried out in a study of shared clonotypes between healthy human individuals. Assay: immunoSEQ multiplex PCR; the TCRdb copy retains only in-frame clones and omits some. The table lists fewer than 550,000 clones, about 75% of them singletons, with 9.5% to 15% in the top ten. Points on this clone: This specimen includes other DNA sequences encoding the same CDR3.

Germline lookup yields CDR1 LGHNA and CDR2 YSLEER. CDR3 length equals 14 residues. With 0 bases clipped from V and 6 bases from J, the junction kept 1 base outside the gene matches. V and J are TRBV4-3 and TRBJ1-2; 10 nucleotides align to TRBD1. The sample consisted of PBMCs. The sequence came from a woman aged 40 to 50 in good health. Some clones in this sample may be carry-over from other donors' samples. This CDR3 is CASSQEDRGHGYTF. The CDR3 coding sequence is TGCGCCAGCAGCCAAGAAGACAGGGGGCATGGCTACACCTTC.